The present entry profiles one TCR beta chain with its context. Its antigen remains unidentified. This sample is part of a study of T cells in Graves' hyperthyroidism and ophthalmopathy. Study-level results: Most expanded thyroid clonotypes above 0.001 also appeared in blood. From stable hyperthyroidism, ophthalmopathy was set apart by a 13 V-J model.

The CDR3 loop spans 13 amino acids. Germline V CDR1 and CDR2: SQVTM, ANQGSEA. V lost 5 bases and J lost 3, with 10 bases in between. Exclusion followed for patients with uncontrolled infection, other autoimmune disease, pregnancy or lactation. RNA transcripts gave rise to amplified TCR beta CDR3 regions. HTBI primers were employed in a first-round RT-PCR of the TCR CDR3. TCRdb reprocessed the multiplex PCR reads via MiXCR and lists one record per CDR3 protein. The sample has a few hundred thousand distinct CDR3 sequences, 35% to 50% seen once. This sequence joins TRBV29-1 and TRBJ1-4; D is unclear. Source material: peripheral blood or thyroid tissue (not recorded which). The source of this sequence is an adult woman with Graves' disease, either hyperthyroidism or ophthalmopathy (not recorded which). In DNA, the CDR3 is TGCAGCGTTTTGCAGGAAGCTAATGAAAAACTGTTTTTT. Protein sequence: CSVLQEANEKLFF.